The 5 T cell receptor beta chains listed next were all sequenced from one sample in a study of type 1 regulatory T cells. Study-level points and caveats: Type 1 regulatory T cells had a more restricted TCR repertoire than non-type 1 regulatory T cells.

TCRdb itself ran the reads through MiXCR, one entry per CDR3 protein. The sample carries tens of thousands of distinct CDR3 sequences, about 20% recorded once. What these receptors recognize is not known. The material sequenced was cultured type 1 regulatory T (Tr1) cells, either the whole culture or a sorted fraction (not recorded which). The receptor source for this set is a human donor in good health.

The J gene is TRBJ2-5, the V gene TRBV7-3, with D maybe TRBD2 (6 bases). V shed 1 base and J shed 5 bases, with 8 bases lying between them. The V gene's germline CDR1 is SGHTA and CDR2 FQGTGA. The CDR3 contains 13 residues. The CDR3 nucleotides read TGTGCCAGCAGCTTAAACGCGGGGGAGACCCAGTACTTC. It specifies CASSLNAGETQYF.

The chain links TRBV12-3 or TRBV12-4 to TRBJ1-1, with no clear D. V was clipped by 5 bases and J by 1 base, with 8 bases between them. The CDR3 is 13 residues long. The CDR3 loop reads CASSPSQNTEAFF. The DNA of the CDR3 is TGTGCCAGCAGTCCCTCACAGAACACTGAAGCTTTCTTT.

In its sample, this clonotype was seen a few times. This chain links TRBV11-2 with TRBJ2-5, with 11 bases that match TRBD2. In germline, CDR1 is SGHAT, CDR2 FQNNGV. Germline trimming cut 1 base from V and 5 bases from J; bases unmatched to any gene: 12. The CDR3 runs 18 residues. The CDR3 loop is CASSLVLAGGLRRETQYF. CDR3 bases: TGTGCCAGCAGCTTAGTGCTAGCGGGGGGCCTGCGGAGGGAGACCCAGTACTTC.

In its sample, this clonotype was seen many times. The genes are TRBV7-2 and TRBJ1-1, with D possibly TRBD1 on 6 matching bases. The CDR3 extends over 13 amino acids. V was clipped by 5 bases and J by 5 bases, with 12 bases between them. CDR1 is SGHTA and CDR2 is FQGNSA in the germline V gene. As DNA, the CDR3 is TGTGCCAGCAGCGGGGGCCCGAGGACTGAAGCTTTCTTT. The encoded protein is CASSGGPRTEAFF.

This clonotype was counted many times. The chain uses TRBV20-1 and TRBJ1-2; D is unclear. The CDR3 loop spans 13 amino acids. Germline V gene lookup returns CDR1 DFQATT and CDR2 SNEGSKA (reference sequence). Trimming pared 2 bases from V and 4 bases from J, leaving 11 bases between. The CDR3 is CSARPGSLYGYTF. The CDR3 region has the DNA TGCAGTGCTAGACCGGGGTCTCTCTATGGCTACACCTTC.